This T cell receptor (beta chain) was recovered during a study of blood T cell repertoires in COVID-19. Study-level background: T cells, B-cell-depleted T cells, or PBMCs provided the cDNA or gDNA that served as material.

Germline lookup yields CDR1 SGHVS and CDR2 FNYEAQ. V lost 5 bases to trimming and J lost 2 bases, with 13 bases between them. CDR3 length equals 15 residues. As processed by the authors: Amplifying reference gene primers gave estimates of nucleated cell counts. Repertoires were generated with immunoSEQ multiplex PCR, while TCRdb's copy carries only in-frame clones and drops some. V and J calls and clone size follow that table, whereas D and trimming were derived from the DNA. The repertoire holds roughly 190,000 clones, with 88% as singletons. This clone was detected a few times. This TCR was recovered from a man aged 40-49 years with active or convalescent COVID-19. The chain is built from TRBV7-6 and TRBJ1-3; D call uncertain. The sequenced material came from peripheral blood. In nucleotides, the CDR3 is TGTGCCAGCAGCCCATTACCAGGCACTGGAAACACCATATATTTT. Encoded protein: CASSPLPGTGNTIYF.